The 9 T cell receptor beta chains reported below all come from one sample, sequenced in a study of blood T cell repertoires in COVID-19. Here immunoSEQ multiplex PCR was the method, and the copy in TCRdb shows in-frame clones only, minus some. The repertoire holds approximately 65,000 clones, with about 81% as singletons. The sequenced sample consisted of peripheral blood. These receptors were taken from a man older than 75 with acute or convalescent COVID-19.

This chain uses TRBV19 with TRBJ1-2, with 8 bases identical to TRBD1. With V trimmed by 4 bases and J by 8 bases, 6 bases remained unmatched. This CDR3 comprises 13 residues. Germline V gene sequence: CDR1 LNHDA, CDR2 SQIVND (reference sequence). CDR3 region: CASSTRDRWGYTF. CDR3 nucleotides: TGTGCCAGTAGTACACGGGACAGGTGGGGCTACACCTTC.

This chain uses TRBV18 with TRBJ1-6; D not resolved. Trimming cost V 2 bases and J 5 bases, with 10 bases left between them. Looked up from germline, CDR1 is KGHSH and CDR2 is LQKENI. The CDR3 is 15 amino acids. The CDR3 sequence: CASSPFTQDNSPLHF. DNA for the CDR3: TGTGCCAGCTCACCATTTACGCAGGATAATTCACCCCTCCACTTT.

V gene TRBV2 combines with J gene TRBJ1-4, with D perhaps TRBD1 (6 bases). Germline V gene lookup returns CDR1 SNHLY and CDR2 FYNNEI. This CDR3 comprises 15 residues. The V end was cut by 5 bases, the J end by 0 bases, with 10 bases between. CDR3 nucleotides: TGTGCCAGCAGTACGGACAGCGCAACTAATGAAAAACTGTTTTTT. It encodes CASSTDSATNEKLFF.

This chain connects TRBV10-3 to TRBJ2-3; no clear D. CDR1 and CDR2 (germline): ENHRY, SYGVKD. The CDR3 loop spans 14 amino acids. With 10 bases removed from V and 0 bases from J, the gap between germline ends came to 14 bases. CDR3 amino acids: CATRLQTSTDTQYF. Here the CDR3 DNA reads TGTGCCACTCGACTGCAGACTAGCACAGATACGCAGTATTTT.

V usage is TRBV7-8 and J usage is TRBJ1-6; 10 nucleotides agree with TRBD1. CDR3 length equals 14 residues. The trim removed 8 bases at V and 10 bases at J, leaving 8 bases unmatched. CDR1 SGHVS and CDR2 FQNEAQ come from the germline V gene. In DNA, the CDR3 is TGTGCCAGCGGGGGACAGGGGAGGAAATCACCCCTCCACTTT. Translation: CASGGQGRKSPLHF.

This clone has only one observation. This sequence joins TRBV7-3 and TRBJ1-1; no firm D call. The CDR3 covers 14 residues. The V gene lost 5 bases and the J gene lost 4 bases, with 14 bases spanning the gap. Germline CDR1 and CDR2: SGHTA and FQGTGA. CDR3 in amino acids: CASSPWAGGTEAFF. The CDR3 DNA is TGTGCCAGCAGCCCCTGGGCGGGAGGCACTGAAGCTTTCTTT.

V and J are TRBV9 and TRBJ1-4, with 9 bases lining up with TRBD1. The CDR3 is made up of 16 amino acids. Per germline, CDR1 SGDLS and CDR2 YYNGEE. Germline trimming cut 4 bases from V and 4 bases from J; bases unmatched to any gene: 8. CDR3 coding DNA: TGTGCCAGCAGCCTATTTGGGACAGGGAGTAATGAAAAACTGTTTTTT. Its protein is CASSLFGTGSNEKLFF.

The V and J genes are TRBV7-3 and TRBJ2-1; 7 bases fit TRBD2. The CDR3 consists of 14 residues. With V trimmed by 4 bases and J by 7 bases, 7 bases remained unmatched. Germline V gene sequence: CDR1 SGHTA, CDR2 FQGTGA. The CDR3 sequence: CASSSPGEGNEQFF. The CDR3 DNA follows: TGTGCCAGCAGCTCCCCCGGGGAGGGAAATGAGCAGTTCTTC.

The chain has TRBV3-1 (or the pseudogene TRBV3-2) and TRBJ1-1, with a possible D match to TRBD1 (5 bases). Trimming pared 4 bases from V and 3 bases from J, leaving 9 bases between. The CDR3 loop spans 13 amino acids. CDR1 and CDR2 (germline): LGHDT, YNNKEL (reference sequence). CDR3 loop: CASSPEGDTEAFF. DNA for the CDR3: TGTGCCAGCAGCCCAGAAGGGGACACTGAAGCTTTCTTT.